The 10 T cell receptor beta chains in this list originate from one sample, sequenced in a study of blood T cell repertoires in COVID-19 (dated by TCRdb to about 2020). The library came from the immunoSEQ multiplex PCR assay. TCRdb re-hosts the immuneACCESS table, in-frame sequences only. Its copies lack some clones; in the studies checked, an unresolved V gene accounts for under half of them, and the cause for the rest is not known. This sample gives fewer than 500,000 clones in total; 88% of them show up just once. Of the sample, around 0.97% falls within the top ten clones. The sequencing sample was made of PBMCs or T cells enriched from blood (not recorded which). The source of these receptors is a woman aged 25 to 45 with acute COVID-19.

Here the CDR3 reads CASSRAGGLNIQYF. The CDR3 bases are TGTGCCAGCAGCCGAGCGGGGGGACTAAACATTCAGTACTTC. V gene TRBV7-3 combines with J gene TRBJ2-4, with 9 bases aligning to TRBD2. The CDR3 is made up of 14 amino acids. V lost 5 bases and J lost 6; bases outside the gene matches: 5. CDR1 is SGHTA, CDR2 FQGTGA, per germline.

V usage is TRBV24-1 and J usage is TRBJ1-2, with TRBD1 as a possible D gene (6 bases). The germline CDR1 and CDR2 sequences are KGHDR and SFDVKD. This CDR3 contains 13 residues. Trimming stripped 2 bases from V and 7 bases from J, with 10 bases between. The DNA of the CDR3 is TGTGCCACCAGTGATTCAAGGGGGTCTGGCTACACCTTC. This translates into CATSDSRGSGYTF.

The chain combines TRBV20-1 with TRBJ2-3, with a possible D match to TRBD2 (5 bases). CDR1 and CDR2 (germline): DFQATT, SNEGSKA (reference sequence). The CDR3 has 11 amino acids. Trimming cost V 3 bases and J 6 bases, with 7 bases left between them. The CDR3 bases are TGCAGTGCTAGGTCGGGGGATACGCAGTATTTT. It encodes CSARSGDTQYF.

This clone appeared a single time. V usage is TRBV10-1 and J usage is TRBJ2-1; TRBD2 agrees at 14 bases. The germline CDR1 and CDR2 sequences are WNHNN and SYGVQD (reference sequence). This CDR3 spans 18 amino acids. V trimming: 2 bases; J trimming: 6 bases; junction bases outside the gene matches: 9. The CDR3 reads CASSEPGLAGGAINEQFF. Here the CDR3 DNA reads TGCGCCAGCAGTGAGCCCGGACTAGCGGGGGGAGCAATCAATGAGCAGTTCTTC.

The chain has TRBV4-1 and TRBJ1-6; no clear D gene. Germline CDR1 reads MGHRA; CDR2 reads YSYEKL. This CDR3 has 19 residues. Trimming removed 1 base at V and 8 bases at J, with 24 bases between. The CDR3 sequence is CASSQGTDLDVLGYSPLHF. Written as DNA, the CDR3 is TGCGCCAGCAGCCAAGGCACGGACTTAGATGTGTTGGGGTATTCACCCCTCCACTTT.

The CDR3 here is CASTRDIANYGYTF. The CDR3 DNA reads as TGTGCCAGCACCCGGGACATAGCTAACTATGGCTACACCTTC. The rearrangement links TRBV6-5 to TRBJ1-2, with D possibly being TRBD1 (6 bases). Germline V CDR1 and CDR2: MNHEY, SVGAGI. This CDR3 spans 14 amino acids. Trimming left V 7 bases short and J 0 bases short, with 12 bases between.

This clone was picked up one time. The CDR3 protein is CATSAPVTSGAYEQYF. In nucleotides, the CDR3 is TGTGCCACCAGTGCCCCGGTAACTAGCGGGGCCTACGAGCAGTACTTC. The V and J genes are TRBV24-1 and TRBJ2-7; TRBD2 matches at 10 bases. V was clipped by 5 bases and J by 2 bases; unmatched bases: 8. In germline, CDR1 is KGHDR, CDR2 SFDVKD. The CDR3 sequence is 16 residues long.

The chain has TRBV5-1 and TRBJ2-3, with D unresolved. Per the germline V gene, CDR1 is SGHRS and CDR2 is YFSETQ. V was shortened by 3 bases and J by 0 bases, with 11 bases between the two germline ends. The CDR3 contains 15 residues. Here the CDR3 DNA reads TGCGCCAGCAGCTGGGCCCCCTCTAGCACAGATACGCAGTATTTT. Amino acids: CASSWAPSSTDTQYF.

The chain uses TRBV5-4 and TRBJ2-7, with D possibly being TRBD1 (5 bases). Germline CDR1 reads SGHNT; CDR2 reads YYREEE (reference sequence). There are 13 residues in the CDR3. Trimming cost V 1 base and J 2 bases, with 7 bases left between them. This CDR3 reads CASSLQGPYEQYF. The DNA of the CDR3 is TGTGCCAGCAGCTTGCAGGGCCCCTACGAGCAGTACTTC.

Written as DNA, the CDR3 is TGTGCCAGCAGCCCACTAGCGGGGGGGCTCGCAGATACGCAGTATTTT. This codes for CASSPLAGGLADTQYF. The chain couples TRBV7-3 to TRBJ2-3, with 13 nucleotides matching TRBD2. Germline lookup yields CDR1 SGHTA and CDR2 FQGTGA. This CDR3 spans 16 amino acids. V gave up 5 bases and J gave up 4 bases; unmatched junction bases: 6.